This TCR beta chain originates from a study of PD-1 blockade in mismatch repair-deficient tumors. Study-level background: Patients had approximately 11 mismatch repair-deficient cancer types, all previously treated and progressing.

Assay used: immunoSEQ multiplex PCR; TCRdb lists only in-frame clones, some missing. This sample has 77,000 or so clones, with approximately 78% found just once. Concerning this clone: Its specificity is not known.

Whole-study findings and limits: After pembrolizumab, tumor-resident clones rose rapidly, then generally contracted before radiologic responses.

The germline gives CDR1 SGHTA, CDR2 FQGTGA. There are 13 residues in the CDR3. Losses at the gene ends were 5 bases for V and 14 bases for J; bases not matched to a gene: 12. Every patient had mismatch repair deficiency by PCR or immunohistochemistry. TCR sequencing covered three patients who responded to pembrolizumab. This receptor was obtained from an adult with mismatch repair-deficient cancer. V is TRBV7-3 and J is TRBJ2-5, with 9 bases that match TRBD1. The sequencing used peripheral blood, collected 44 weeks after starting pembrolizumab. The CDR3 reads CASSPLPGTGLYF. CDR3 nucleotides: TGTGCCAGCAGCCCCCTCCCCGGGACAGGGTTATACTTC.